Here is one T cell receptor (beta chain) with its context. This clonotype came up a few times. The antigen this receptor binds is unknown. One base away there is no much larger clone; base qualities are not given. This entry comes from a study of response to subunit inactivated influenza vaccine (dated by TCRdb to the late 2010s). Concerning the study at large: The study used deep quantitative T cell receptor repertoire profiling to track responses to a trivalent subunit inactivated influenza vaccine. General study outcomes and caveats: The authors suggested that each seasonal influenza vaccination may recruit only a limited number of new T cells.

Library creation used RT-PCR. Data came from an Illumina HiSeq 2500. TCRdb reworked the public reads: Q25 trimming with fastp, MiXCR clone assembly, productive beta chains retained. Rows are unified per CDR3 protein, each entry keeping the most common DNA and genes. For this sample the table gives roughly 650,000 distinct CDR3 sequences, of which approximately 15% were detected only once. Together, the top ten hold roughly 10% of the sample. The CDR3 covers 14 residues, taking in both the cysteine and the phenylalanine. Just CDR3 DNA is preserved here, 42 bases in frame from base 1. Based on the germline V gene (reference sequence), the CDR1 and CDR2 sequences are SGHKS and YYEKEE. V was cut back by 3 bases and J by 5 bases, leaving a gap of 14 bases between them.

The input for sequencing was PBMCs from blood, taken 11 to 12 days after vaccination. The rearrangement combines TRBV5-5 with TRBJ2-5; the D element could tentatively be TRBD1 or TRBD2, as 5 bases agree for each. This TCR derives from a man aged 50-60 years who received an inactivated influenza vaccine. Donor details come from another sample of the same person, matched by shared clones. The encoded CDR3 is CASSYWGLEETQYF. The nucleotide sequence is TGTGCCAGCAGCTATTGGGGGTTGGAGGAGACCCAGTACTTC.